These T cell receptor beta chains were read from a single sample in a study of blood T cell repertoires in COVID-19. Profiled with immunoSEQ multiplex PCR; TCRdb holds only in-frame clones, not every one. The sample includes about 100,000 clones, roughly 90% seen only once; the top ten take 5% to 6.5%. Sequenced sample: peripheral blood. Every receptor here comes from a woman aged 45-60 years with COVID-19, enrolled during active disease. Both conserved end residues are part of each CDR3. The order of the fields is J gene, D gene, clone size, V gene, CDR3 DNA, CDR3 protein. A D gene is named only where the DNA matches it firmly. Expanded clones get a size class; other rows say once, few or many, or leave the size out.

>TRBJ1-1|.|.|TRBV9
TGTGCCAGCAGCCCTAACGGGAGAGGGGAAGCTTTCTTT
CASSPNGRGEAFF
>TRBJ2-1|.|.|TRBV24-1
TGTGCCACCAGTGTCGTTCTCTCTGAGCAGTTCTTC
CATSVVLSEQFF
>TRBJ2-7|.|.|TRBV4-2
TGTGCCAGCAGCCCTCAGAGAGGCAGTACCTACGAGCAGTACTTC
CASSPQRGSTYEQYF
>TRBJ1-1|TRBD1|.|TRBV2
TGTGCCAGCAGTGACGACAGGGTACCTGAAGCTTTCTTT
CASSDDRVPEAFF
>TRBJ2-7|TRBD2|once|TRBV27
TGTGCCAGCAGTTTAAGGGGAGGGTACGAGCAGTACTTC
CASSLRGGYEQYF
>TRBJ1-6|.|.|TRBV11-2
TGTGCCAGCAGCTTAGAGCAGGGTTCGAATTCACCCCTCCACTTT
CASSLEQGSNSPLHF
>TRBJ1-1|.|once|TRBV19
TGTGCCAGTAAGGAGCTTCAGGACATGAACACTGAAGCTTTCTTT
CASKELQDMNTEAFF
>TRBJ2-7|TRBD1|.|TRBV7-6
TGTGCCAGCAGCTTATGGGACAGGGACTACGAGCAGTACTTC
CASSLWDRDYEQYF
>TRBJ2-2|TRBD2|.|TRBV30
TGTGCCTCGGGGGGGCAAACCGGGGAGCTGTTTTTT
CASGGQTGELFF
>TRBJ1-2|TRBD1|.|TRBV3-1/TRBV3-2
TGTGCCAGCAGCCAAGGAAGGGACAGGAGTAGCTATGGCTACACCTTC
CASSQGRDRSSYGYTF
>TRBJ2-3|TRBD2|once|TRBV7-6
TGTGCCAGCAGCTTAGCGCGGACTAGCTTCCGCAAGGATACGCAGTATTTT
CASSLARTSFRKDTQYF
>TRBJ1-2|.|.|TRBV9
TGTGCCAGTAAATTATCTCCGGGTCGGGGTTCGGGCTATGGCTACACCTTC
CASKLSPGRGSGYGYTF
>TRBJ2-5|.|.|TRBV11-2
TGTGCCAGCAGCTTGGACAGACAAGAGACCCAGTACTTC
CASSLDRQETQYF
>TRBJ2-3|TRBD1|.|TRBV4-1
TGCGCCAGTACCCGGGACAGGGCAGCAGATACGCAGTATTTT
CASTRDRAADTQYF
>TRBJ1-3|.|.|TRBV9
TGTGCCAGCAGCGCCGCCGGTGGGAGAGGTGGAAACACCATATATTTT
CASSAAGGRGGNTIYF
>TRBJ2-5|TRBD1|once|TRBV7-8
TGTGCCAGCAGCTTAGGACAGGGTCAAGAGACCCAGTACTTC
CASSLGQGQETQYF
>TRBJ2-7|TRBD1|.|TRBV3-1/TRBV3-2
TGTGCCAGCAGCCAAGGTGACAGGGGGGCCGAGCAGTACTTC
CASSQGDRGAEQYF
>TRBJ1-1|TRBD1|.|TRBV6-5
TGTGCCAGCCGGGGACAGGGGGCGAACACTGAAGCTTTCTTT
CASRGQGANTEAFF
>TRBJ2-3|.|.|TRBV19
TGTGCCAGTATGGGCCTTCATTTCAGCACAGATACGCAGTATTTT
CASMGLHFSTDTQYF
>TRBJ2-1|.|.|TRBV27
TGTGCCAGCAGTTCGGGCATGGGGTGGGGCGGCAATGAGCAGTTCTTC
CASSSGMGWGGNEQFF
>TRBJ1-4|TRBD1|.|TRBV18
TGTGCCAGCTCACAATCGGGACAGGGGGCAACAACTAATGAAAAACTGTTTTTT
CASSQSGQGATTNEKLFF
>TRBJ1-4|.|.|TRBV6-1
TGTGCCAGCAGTGAAGCACCAGATGAAAAACTGTTTTTT
CASSEAPDEKLFF
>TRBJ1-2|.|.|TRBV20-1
TGCAGTGCTAACCCTGAGGGGGACTACACCTTC
CSANPEGDYTF
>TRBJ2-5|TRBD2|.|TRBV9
TGTGCCAGCAGCGTAATGGGGGGGTTGGAGACCCAGTACTTC
CASSVMGGLETQYF
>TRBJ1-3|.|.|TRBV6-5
TGTGCCAGCAGTCGGGGAGGACGCTCTGGAAACACCATATATTTT
CASSRGGRSGNTIYF
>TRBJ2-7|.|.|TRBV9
TGTGCCAGCAGCGTAGGAGACTCCTACGAGCAGTACTTC
CASSVGDSYEQYF
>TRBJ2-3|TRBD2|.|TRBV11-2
TGTGCCAGCAGCTTAATCCGGGCTAGCGGGGAAACAGATACGCAGTATTTT
CASSLIRASGETDTQYF
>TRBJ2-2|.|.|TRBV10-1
TGCGCCAGCAGAAGCGGGACAGGGAACACCGGGGAGCTGTTTTTT
CASRSGTGNTGELFF
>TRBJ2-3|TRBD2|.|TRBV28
TGTGCCAGCAGCCCTACTAGCGGGGGATTAGATACGCAGTATTTT
CASSPTSGGLDTQYF
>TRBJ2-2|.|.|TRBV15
TGTGCCACCAGCAGAACTCACACCGGGGAGCTGTTTTTT
CATSRTHTGELFF
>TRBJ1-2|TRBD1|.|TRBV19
TGTGCCAGTAGTATCGGGGACAGGGCCTATGGCTACACCTTC
CASSIGDRAYGYTF
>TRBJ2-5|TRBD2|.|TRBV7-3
TGTGCCAGCAGCTCGACTAGCGGGGCCGAGACCCAGTACTTC
CASSSTSGAETQYF
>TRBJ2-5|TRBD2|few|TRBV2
TGTGCCAGCAGCTATTTAGCGGGGGGGGGAGAGACCCAGTACTTC
CASSYLAGGGETQYF
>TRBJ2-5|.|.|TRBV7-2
TGTGCCAGCAGCTTGGCCAGGGAAGAGACCCAGTACTTC
CASSLAREETQYF
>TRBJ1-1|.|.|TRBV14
TGTGCCAGCAGCCAGGGGCGCACTGAAGCTTTCTTT
CASSQGRTEAFF